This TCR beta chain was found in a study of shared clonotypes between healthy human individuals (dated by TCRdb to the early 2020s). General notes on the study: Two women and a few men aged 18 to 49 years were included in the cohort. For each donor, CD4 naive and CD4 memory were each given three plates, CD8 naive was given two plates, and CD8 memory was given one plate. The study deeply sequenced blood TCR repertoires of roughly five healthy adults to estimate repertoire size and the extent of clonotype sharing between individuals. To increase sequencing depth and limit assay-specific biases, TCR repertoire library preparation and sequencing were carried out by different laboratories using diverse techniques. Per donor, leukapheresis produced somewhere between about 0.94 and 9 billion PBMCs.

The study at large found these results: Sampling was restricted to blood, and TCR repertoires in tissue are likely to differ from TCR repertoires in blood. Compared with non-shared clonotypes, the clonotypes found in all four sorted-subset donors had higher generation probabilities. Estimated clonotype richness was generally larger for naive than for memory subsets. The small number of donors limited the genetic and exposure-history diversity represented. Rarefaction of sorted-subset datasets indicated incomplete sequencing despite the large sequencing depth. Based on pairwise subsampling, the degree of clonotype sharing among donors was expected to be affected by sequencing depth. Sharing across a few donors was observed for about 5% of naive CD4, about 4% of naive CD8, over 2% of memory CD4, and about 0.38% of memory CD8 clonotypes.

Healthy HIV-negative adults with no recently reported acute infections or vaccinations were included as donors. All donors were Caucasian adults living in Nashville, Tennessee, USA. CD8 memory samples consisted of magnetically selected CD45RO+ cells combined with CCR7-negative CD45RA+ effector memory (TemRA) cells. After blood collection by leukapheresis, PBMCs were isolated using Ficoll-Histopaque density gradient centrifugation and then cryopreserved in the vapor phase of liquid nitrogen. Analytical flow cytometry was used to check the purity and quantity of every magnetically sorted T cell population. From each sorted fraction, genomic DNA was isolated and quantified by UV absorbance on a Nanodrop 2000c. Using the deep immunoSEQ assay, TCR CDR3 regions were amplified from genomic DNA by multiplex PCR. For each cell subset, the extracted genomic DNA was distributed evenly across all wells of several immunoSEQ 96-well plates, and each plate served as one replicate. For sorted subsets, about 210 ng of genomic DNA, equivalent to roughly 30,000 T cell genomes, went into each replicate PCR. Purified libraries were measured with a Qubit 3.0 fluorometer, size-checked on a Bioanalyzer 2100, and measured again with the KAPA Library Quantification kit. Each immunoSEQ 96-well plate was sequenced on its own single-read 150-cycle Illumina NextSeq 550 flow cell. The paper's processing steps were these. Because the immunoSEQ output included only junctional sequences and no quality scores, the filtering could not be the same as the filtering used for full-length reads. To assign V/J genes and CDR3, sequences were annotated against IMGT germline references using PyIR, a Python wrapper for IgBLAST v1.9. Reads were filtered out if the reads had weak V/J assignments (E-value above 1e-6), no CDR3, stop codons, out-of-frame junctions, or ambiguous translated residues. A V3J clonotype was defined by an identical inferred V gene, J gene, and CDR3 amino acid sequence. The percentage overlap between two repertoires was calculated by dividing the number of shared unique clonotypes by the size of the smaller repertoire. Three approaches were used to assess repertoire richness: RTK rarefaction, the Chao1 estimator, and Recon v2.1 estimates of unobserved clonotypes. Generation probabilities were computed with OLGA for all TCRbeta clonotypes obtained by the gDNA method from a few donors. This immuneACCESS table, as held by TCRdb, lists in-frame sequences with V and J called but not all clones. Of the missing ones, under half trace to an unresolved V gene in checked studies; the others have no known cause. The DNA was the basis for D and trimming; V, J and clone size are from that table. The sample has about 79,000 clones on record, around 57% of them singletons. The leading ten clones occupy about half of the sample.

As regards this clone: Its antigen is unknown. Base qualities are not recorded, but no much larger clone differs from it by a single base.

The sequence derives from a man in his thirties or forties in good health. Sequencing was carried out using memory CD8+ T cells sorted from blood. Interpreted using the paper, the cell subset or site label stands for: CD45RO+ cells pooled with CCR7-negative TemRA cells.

The CDR3 region reads CASNGREVSNEQFF. The nucleotide sequence is TGTGCCAGCAATGGGCGGGAGGTGTCCAATGAGCAGTTCTTC. The chain was built from TRBV13 and TRBJ2-1, with 8 bases in between that match TRBD2. Counted from cysteine to phenylalanine, this CDR3 has 14 amino acids. Just the 42-base CDR3 DNA is kept, in frame starting at base 1. Reading the germline V gene (reference sequence) gives CDR1 PRHDT and CDR2 FYEKMQ. Relative to germline, V is missing 7 bases and J is missing 6 bases, with 8 bases of the junction outside any gene match.